This T cell receptor (beta chain) stems from a study of shared clonotypes between healthy human individuals. Nashville, Tennessee was home to all donors, who were Caucasian adults. Data came from immunoSEQ multiplex PCR; TCRdb stores just in-frame clones and leaves some out. The table includes 600,000 to 800,000 clones, just under 75% detected once. Of note for this clone: Its antigen is unknown.

The germline gives CDR1 SGHTA, CDR2 FQGNSA. Trimming stripped 4 bases from V and 6 bases from J, with 18 bases between. The CDR3 sequence is 15 residues long. The study, taken as a whole, reports: Generation probability values for non-shared clonotypes were lower than those for clonotypes shared by all four donors.

V gene TRBV7-2 combines with J gene TRBJ1-1; D remains ambiguous. Sequencing was carried out using memory CD4+ T cells sorted from blood. Subset noted: CD45RA-negative fraction. The source of this sequence is a woman in her thirties in good health. The CDR3 protein is CASSSPGPQVAEAFF. In nucleotides, the CDR3 is TGTGCCAGCAGCTCTCCCGGGCCCCAAGTCGCTGAAGCTTTCTTT. The full variable domain, in which reference TRBV7-2 and TRBJ1-1 provide the parts outside the CDR3, is GAGVSQSPSNKVTEKGKDVELRCDPISGHTALYWYRQSLGQGLEFLIYFQGNSAPDKSGLPSDRFSAERTGGSVSTLTIQRTQQEDSAVYLCASSSPGPQVAEAFFGQGTRLTVV.